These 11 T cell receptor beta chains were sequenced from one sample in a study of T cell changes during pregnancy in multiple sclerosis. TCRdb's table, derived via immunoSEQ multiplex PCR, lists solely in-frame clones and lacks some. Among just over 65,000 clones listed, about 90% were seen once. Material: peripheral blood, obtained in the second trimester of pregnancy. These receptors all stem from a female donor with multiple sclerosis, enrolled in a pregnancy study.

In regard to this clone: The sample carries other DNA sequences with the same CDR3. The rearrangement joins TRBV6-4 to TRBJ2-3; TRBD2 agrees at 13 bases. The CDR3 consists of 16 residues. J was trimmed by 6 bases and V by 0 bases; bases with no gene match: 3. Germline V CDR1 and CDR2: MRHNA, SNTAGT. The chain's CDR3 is CASSDSTSGGADTQYF. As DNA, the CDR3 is TGTGCCAGCAGTGACTCTACTAGCGGGGGGGCGGATACGCAGTATTTT.

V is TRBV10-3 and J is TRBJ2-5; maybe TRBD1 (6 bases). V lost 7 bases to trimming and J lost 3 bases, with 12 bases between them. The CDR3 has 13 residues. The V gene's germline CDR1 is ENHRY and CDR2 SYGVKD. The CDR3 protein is CAITRTAKETQYF. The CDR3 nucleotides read TGTGCCATCACCAGGACAGCGAAAGAGACCCAGTACTTC.

CDR3 amino acids: CASSLVTFGYTF. CDR3 nucleotides: TGTGCCAGCAGCTTAGTCACTTTTGGCTACACCTTC. This rearrangement joins TRBV7-2 to TRBJ1-2; no clear D gene. V shed 1 base and J shed 7 bases, with 7 bases lying between them. There are 12 residues in the CDR3. Per the germline V gene, CDR1 is SGHTA and CDR2 is FQGNSA.

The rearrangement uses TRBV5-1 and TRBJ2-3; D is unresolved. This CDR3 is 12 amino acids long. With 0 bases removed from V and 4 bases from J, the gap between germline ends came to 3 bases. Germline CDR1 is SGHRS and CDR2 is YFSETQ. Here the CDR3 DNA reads TGCGCCAGCAGCTTGGCTCCAGATACGCAGTATTTT. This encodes CASSLAPDTQYF.

The CDR3 is CASGGFTEAFF. The CDR3 DNA reads TGTGCCAGCGGGGGGTTCACTGAAGCTTTCTTT. The chain employs TRBV13 and TRBJ1-1, with D possibly TRBD1 on 5 matching bases. CDR3 length: 11 amino acids. Trimming shortened V by 8 bases and J by 4 bases, and 8 bases separated the two germline ends. From germline, CDR1 is PRHDT and CDR2 FYEKMQ (reference sequence).

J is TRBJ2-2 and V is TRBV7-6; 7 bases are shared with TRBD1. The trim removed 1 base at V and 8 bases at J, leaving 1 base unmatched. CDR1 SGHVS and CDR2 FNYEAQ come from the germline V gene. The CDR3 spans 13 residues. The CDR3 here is CASSLEGAGELFF. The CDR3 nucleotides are TGTGCCAGCAGCTTAGAGGGGGCAGGGGAGCTGTTTTTT.

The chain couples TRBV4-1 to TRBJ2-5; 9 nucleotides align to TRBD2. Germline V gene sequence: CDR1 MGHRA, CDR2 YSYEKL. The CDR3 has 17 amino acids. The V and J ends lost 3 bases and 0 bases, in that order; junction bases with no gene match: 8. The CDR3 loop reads CASSHDPQRGDQETQYF. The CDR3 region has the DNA TGCGCCAGCAGCCATGACCCCCAGCGGGGGGACCAAGAGACCCAGTACTTC.

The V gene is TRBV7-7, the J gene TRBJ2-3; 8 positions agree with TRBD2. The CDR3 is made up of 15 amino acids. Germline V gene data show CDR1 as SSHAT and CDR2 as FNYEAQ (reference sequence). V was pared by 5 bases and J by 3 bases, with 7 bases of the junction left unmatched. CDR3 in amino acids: CASSRAGGGTDTQYF. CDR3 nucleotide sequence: TGTGCCAGCAGCAGGGCGGGGGGTGGGACAGATACGCAGTATTTT.

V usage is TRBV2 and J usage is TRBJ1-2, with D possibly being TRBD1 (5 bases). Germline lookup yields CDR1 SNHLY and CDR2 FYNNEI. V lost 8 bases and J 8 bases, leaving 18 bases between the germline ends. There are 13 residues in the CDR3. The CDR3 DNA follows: TGTGCCAGCCTCTTGACGGGGGTTGAGGGCTACACCTTC. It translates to CASLLTGVEGYTF.

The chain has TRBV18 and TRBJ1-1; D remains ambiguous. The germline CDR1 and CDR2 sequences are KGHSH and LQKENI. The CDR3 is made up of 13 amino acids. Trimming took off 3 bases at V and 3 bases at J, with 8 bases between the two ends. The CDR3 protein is CASSPTLDTEAFF. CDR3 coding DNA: TGTGCCAGCTCACCGACACTGGACACTGAAGCTTTCTTT.

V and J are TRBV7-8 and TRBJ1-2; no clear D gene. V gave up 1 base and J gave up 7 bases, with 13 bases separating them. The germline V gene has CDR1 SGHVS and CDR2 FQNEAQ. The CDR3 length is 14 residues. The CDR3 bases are TGTGCCAGCAGCTTAGGCACGGCGGGAAGTGGCTACACCTTC. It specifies CASSLGTAGSGYTF.